A single sample gave rise to the 25 T cell receptor beta chains below, sequenced in a study of cytomegalovirus exposure and HLA in healthy donors. The PCR made use of 60 Vbeta and 13 Jbeta primers. Sequencing used immunoSEQ multiplex PCR; TCRdb keeps in-frame clones, though not all of them. The sample holds approximately 140,000 clones, roughly 83% seen once. Sample: PBMCs. The origin of the receptors is a female donor in good health and CMV-seronegative.

This clone has a single count. The V and J genes are TRBV6-5 and TRBJ1-5; 7 positions agree with TRBD1. The CDR3 sequence is 14 residues long. Germline lookup yields CDR1 MNHEY and CDR2 SVGAGI. J was trimmed by 7 bases and V by 5 bases; bases with no gene match: 8. CDR3 in DNA: TGTGCCAGCAGTGAGGGGACAGCCAGCCAGCCCCAGCATTTT. It encodes CASSEGTASQPQHF.

The sample holds one count of this clone. The chain recombines TRBV30 with TRBJ1-5; maybe TRBD1 (5 bases). Per the germline V gene, CDR1 is GTSNPN and CDR2 is SVGIG (reference sequence). This CDR3 is built from 13 residues. The germline V and J ends were trimmed by 0 bases and 5 bases, with 8 bases remaining between them. The CDR3 DNA reads as TGTGCCTGGAGTGTACAGGATCATCAGCCCCAGCATTTT. This encodes CAWSVQDHQPQHF. Full variable domain (missing parts from reference TRBV30 and TRBJ1-5): SQTIHQWPATLVQPVGSPLSLECTVEGTSNPNLYWYRQAAGRGLQLLFYSVGIGQISSEVPQNLSASRPQDRQFILSSKKLLLSDSGFYLCAWSVQDHQPQHFGDGTRLSIL.

The V call is TRBV27, the J call TRBJ2-3; D is perhaps TRBD2 (5 bases). Trimming removed 5 bases from V and 8 bases from J, with 8 bases in between. The CDR3 is 11 amino acids. From germline, CDR1 is MNHEY and CDR2 SMNVEV (reference sequence). CDR3 sequence: CASSGSGTQYF. CDR3 nucleotides: TGTGCCAGCAGTGGCAGCGGTACGCAGTATTTT.

V usage is TRBV28 and J usage is TRBJ2-7, with unresolved D. The germline V gene has CDR1 MDHEN and CDR2 SYDVKM. V lost 5 bases to trimming and J lost 3 bases, with 11 bases between them. The CDR3 spans 13 residues. The CDR3 sequence: CASSVPGNYEQYF. Written as DNA, the CDR3 is TGTGCCAGCAGTGTGCCAGGCAACTACGAGCAGTACTTC.

The chain's CDR3 is CAWSVYDRNEKLFF. In DNA, the CDR3 is TGTGCCTGGAGTGTATACGACAGGAATGAAAAACTGTTTTTT. J is TRBJ1-4 and V is TRBV30, with D perhaps TRBD1 (6 bases). Trimming removed 0 bases at V and 5 bases at J, with 10 bases between. This CDR3 has 14 residues. Germline assignment: CDR1 GTSNPN and CDR2 SVGIG (reference sequence).

V and J are TRBV13 and TRBJ2-3; 7 positions agree with TRBD2. The trim removed 5 bases at V and 2 bases at J, leaving 7 bases unmatched. CDR3 length: 15 residues. CDR1 and CDR2 from the germline V gene are PRHDT and FYEKMQ (reference sequence). CDR3 sequence (DNA): TGTGCCAGCAGCCCTGGGGGGGGGACCACAGATACGCAGTATTTT. It is translated as CASSPGGGTTDTQYF.

This clone was counted only a few times. This rearrangement joins TRBV11-3 to TRBJ2-3, with TRBD1 matching 8 bases. Germline-derived CDR1 and CDR2 are SGHNT and YENEEA. V dropped 5 bases and J dropped 3; count of bases not matched to a gene: 4. The CDR3 consists of 14 residues. The CDR3: CASSTRTGTDTQYF. In DNA, the CDR3 is TGTGCCAGCAGCACACGGACAGGGACAGATACGCAGTATTTT.

This chain connects TRBV5-1 to TRBJ2-1; 10 bases are a match to TRBD2. Germline lookup yields CDR1 SGHRS and CDR2 YFSETQ. V dropped 0 bases and J dropped 7; count of bases not matched to a gene: 4. The CDR3 is made up of 15 amino acids. The CDR3 sequence: CASSLGSGRKNEQFF. In nucleotides, the CDR3 is TGCGCCAGCAGCTTGGGTAGCGGGAGGAAAAATGAGCAGTTCTTC.

The chain has TRBV15 and TRBJ1-2; D not resolved. The CDR3 has 15 amino acids. Germline CDR1 and CDR2: LNHNV and YYDKDF (reference sequence). V was clipped by 0 bases and J by 4 bases, with 12 bases between them. CDR3 residues: CATSRDAGRGYGYTF. The CDR3 region has the DNA TGTGCCACCAGCAGAGATGCAGGCCGGGGCTATGGCTACACCTTC.

The V and J genes are TRBV18 and TRBJ2-7, with 9 positions matching TRBD1. The CDR3 contains 15 residues. In germline, CDR1 is KGHSH, CDR2 LQKENI. The ends lost 1 base at V and 5 bases at J; junction bases unmatched: 6. This chain's CDR3 is CASSPLDRGINEQYF. The CDR3, as DNA: TGTGCCAGCTCACCACTTGACAGGGGGATCAACGAGCAGTACTTC.

This chain connects TRBV30 to TRBJ1-5; TRBD1 matches at 7 bases. V shed 0 bases, J shed 6 bases, and the junction held 11 bases outside the gene matches. Germline assignment: CDR1 GTSNPN and CDR2 SVGIG (reference sequence). This CDR3 comprises 16 residues. The CDR3 reads CAWSVSATGYGQPQHF. CDR3 DNA sequence: TGTGCCTGGAGTGTATCGGCGACAGGGTATGGTCAGCCCCAGCATTTT. Full variable domain (outside the CDR3, taken from reference TRBV30 and TRBJ1-5): SQTIHQWPATLVQPVGSPLSLECTVEGTSNPNLYWYRQAAGRGLQLLFYSVGIGQISSEVPQNLSASRPQDRQFILSSKKLLLSDSGFYLCAWSVSATGYGQPQHFGDGTRLSIL.

This clone was observed at least ten times. The genes are TRBV14 and TRBJ2-1, with TRBD2 matching over 13 bases. CDR1 is SGHDN, CDR2 FVKESK, per germline. The trim removed 3 bases at V and 4 bases at J, leaving 6 bases unmatched. The CDR3 is 17 amino acids. CDR3 loop: CASSHEGLAGIYNEQFF. The CDR3 nucleotides are TGTGCCAGCAGCCATGAGGGACTAGCGGGAATTTACAATGAGCAGTTCTTC.

V gene TRBV2 combines with J gene TRBJ2-1; 8 bases are shared with TRBD1. CDR1 is SNHLY, CDR2 FYNNEI, per germline. The CDR3 length is 13 residues. V gave up 5 bases and J gave up 6 bases; unmatched junction bases: 3. The CDR3 sequence: CASSWTGFNEQFF. CDR3 nucleotides: TGTGCCAGCAGTTGGACAGGGTTCAATGAGCAGTTCTTC.

The gene calls are TRBV5-4 and TRBJ1-2, with a possible D match to TRBD1 (5 bases). Trimming stripped 3 bases from V and 2 bases from J, with 20 bases between. Germline V gives CDR1 SGHNT, CDR2 YYREEE (reference sequence). The CDR3 sequence is 17 residues long. The CDR3 DNA is TGTGCCAGCAGCTCTGGCGGGGGGGTAGGGAACAACTATGGCTACACCTTC. Its protein product is CASSSGGGVGNNYGYTF.

The rearrangement links TRBV9 to TRBJ2-7; maybe TRBD2 (6 bases). Trimming stripped 0 bases from V and 5 bases from J, with 12 bases between. Germline loops: CDR1 SGDLS, CDR2 YYNGEE. The CDR3 spans 14 residues. CDR3 sequence reads: CASSVGVAVDEQYF. CDR3 coding DNA: TGTGCCAGCAGCGTAGGAGTAGCGGTCGACGAGCAGTACTTC.

This chain links TRBV18 with TRBJ1-1, with 7 bases fitting TRBD1. Germline CDR1 is KGHSH and CDR2 is LQKENI. This CDR3 is built from 14 residues. V lost 5 bases, J lost 5 bases, and 8 bases stayed unmatched. CDR3 nucleotide sequence: TGTGCCAGCTCAGACAGGGCTACGGGAACTGAAGCTTTCTTT. Protein: CASSDRATGTEAFF. Using reference TRBV18 and TRBJ1-1 for the parts outside the CDR3, the full variable domain is NAGVMQNPRHLVRRRGQEARLRCSPMKGHSHVYWYRQLPEEGLKFMVYLQKENIIDESGMPKERFSAEFPKEGPSILRIQQVVRGDSAAYFCASSDRATGTEAFFGQGTRLTVV.

The chain recombines TRBV28 with TRBJ2-7; 9 bases match TRBD1. Trimming removed 4 bases from V and 8 bases from J; junction bases left unmatched: 9. The germline V gene encodes CDR1 MDHEN and CDR2 SYDVKM. The CDR3 totals 14 residues. CDR3 coding DNA: TGTGCCAGCAGTTCCCGGGACAGGGAAGTCCAGCAGTACTTC. Amino acid sequence: CASSSRDREVQQYF.

The rearrangement uses TRBV4-3 and TRBJ1-5, with D possibly matching TRBD1 (5 bases). This CDR3 spans 15 amino acids. Trimming stripped 5 bases from V and 2 bases from J, with 13 bases between. The germline V gene encodes CDR1 LGHNA and CDR2 YSLEER. The CDR3 region is CASSATGDGNQPQHF. The CDR3 DNA sequence: TGCGCCAGCAGCGCGACGGGGGACGGCAATCAGCCCCAGCATTTT.

This clone is a singleton in its sample. J is TRBJ2-1 and V is TRBV5-6; TRBD2 matches 7 bases. CDR3 size: 14 residues. CDR1 SGHDT and CDR2 YYEEEE come from the germline V gene. Trimming removed 2 bases from V and 9 bases from J; junction bases left unmatched: 8. CDR3 residues: CASSFGSSGGEQFF. CDR3 DNA sequence: TGTGCCAGCAGCTTTGGATCTTCGGGGGGTGAGCAGTTCTTC. The full variable domain, its missing parts supplied by reference TRBV5-6 and TRBJ2-1, is DAGVTQSPTHLIKTRGQQVTLRCSPKSGHDTVSWYQQALGQGPQFIFQYYEEEERQRGNFPDRFSGHQFPNYSSELNVNALLLGDSALYLCASSFGSSGGEQFFGPGTRLTVL.

In this sample, this clone turned up a few times. The V gene is TRBV19, the J gene TRBJ1-1, with D possibly TRBD1 on 6 matching bases. The germline CDR1 and CDR2 sequences are LNHDA and SQIVND (reference sequence). Trimming left V 7 bases short and J 2 bases short, with 14 bases between. The CDR3 is 14 residues long. The CDR3 nucleotides are TGTGCCAGTACCTCGACAGGTTCCAACACTGAAGCTTTCTTT. Translation gives CASTSTGSNTEAFF.

This clone was observed once. Its ends do not fully match the called genes, so a read error is possible. The gene calls are TRBV7-7 and TRBJ2-1; D may be TRBD1 (5 bases). CDR3 length: 16 amino acids. CDR1 SSHAT and CDR2 FNYEAQ come from the germline V gene (reference sequence). The CDR3, as DNA: TGTGCTAGCAGCTCTACCCGCAGGGCGCCTTACAATGAGCAGTTCTTC. This gives the protein CASSSTRRAPYNEQFF.

This clone was found a few times. The chain links TRBV5-1 to TRBJ1-1; 9 nucleotides line up with TRBD1. J lost 1 base, V lost 3 bases, and 10 bases had no gene match. CDR1 and CDR2 from the germline V gene are SGHRS and YFSETQ. CDR3 length: 17 amino acids. The DNA of the CDR3 is TGCGCCAGCAGCTCTAATCGGGACAGGGTCCCGAACACTGAAGCTTTCTTT. Translation gives CASSSNRDRVPNTEAFF.

CDR3 amino acids: CASSPRGGQPQHF. CDR3 nucleotide sequence: TGTGCCAGCAGCCCTCGGGGTGGTCAGCCCCAGCATTTT. The chain carries TRBV7-2 and TRBJ1-5; no clear D. The V gene lost 5 bases and the J gene lost 6 bases, with 11 bases spanning the gap. Germline CDR1 and CDR2: SGHTA and FQGNSA. This CDR3 is built from 13 residues.

CDR3: CATSFRDRTGELFF. For the CDR3, the DNA is TGTGCCACCAGCTTCCGGGACAGAACCGGGGAGCTGTTTTTT. The V and J genes are TRBV15 and TRBJ2-2, with 7 bases that match TRBD1. CDR3 size: 14 residues. Trimming took 5 bases from V and 5 from J; bases not matched to a gene: 5. CDR1 and CDR2 (germline): LNHNV, YYDKDF (reference sequence). The whole variable domain, filled in from reference TRBV15 and TRBJ2-2, reads DAMVIQNPRYQVTQFGKPVTLSCSQTLNHNVMYWYQQKSSQAPKLLFHYYDKDFNNEADTPDNFQSRRPNTSFCFLDIRSPGLGDTAMYLCATSFRDRTGELFFGEGSRLTVL.

This chain joins TRBV28 and TRBJ1-2; 7 bases fit TRBD1. With V trimmed by 4 bases and J by 2 bases, 4 bases remained unmatched. CDR3 size: 14 residues. Per germline, CDR1 MDHEN and CDR2 SYDVKM. The CDR3 coding sequence is TGTGCCAGCAGTTCGATGGGACAGAACTATGGCTACACCTTC. Translating it yields CASSSMGQNYGYTF.